This T cell receptor beta chain was sequenced for a study of blood T cell repertoires in COVID-19. Study information: Researchers got acute and convalescent COVID-19 samples from the United States, Italy and Spain.

In the original analysis: By means of reference gene primer amplification, nucleated cell counts were estimated. TCRdb's table, derived via immunoSEQ multiplex PCR, lists solely in-frame clones and lacks some. The DNA gave D and trimming, while V, J and clone size come from that table. In the table there are hundreds of thousands of clones, approximately 80% of which are singletons. Germline CDR1 reads ENHRY; CDR2 reads SYGVKD. This CDR3 region has 16 residues. V dropped 1 base and J dropped 3; count of bases not matched to a gene: 5. Sequenced material: PBMCs or T cells enriched from blood (not recorded which). The chain has TRBV10-3 and TRBJ1-5; 8 bases line up with TRBD1. The TCR originated in a man aged 35 to 55 who had been exposed to COVID-19. CDR3 DNA sequence: TGTGCCATCAGTGAGTACCGGGACAGGCTCAATCAGCCCCAGCATTTT. Translation gives CAISEYRDRLNQPQHF.